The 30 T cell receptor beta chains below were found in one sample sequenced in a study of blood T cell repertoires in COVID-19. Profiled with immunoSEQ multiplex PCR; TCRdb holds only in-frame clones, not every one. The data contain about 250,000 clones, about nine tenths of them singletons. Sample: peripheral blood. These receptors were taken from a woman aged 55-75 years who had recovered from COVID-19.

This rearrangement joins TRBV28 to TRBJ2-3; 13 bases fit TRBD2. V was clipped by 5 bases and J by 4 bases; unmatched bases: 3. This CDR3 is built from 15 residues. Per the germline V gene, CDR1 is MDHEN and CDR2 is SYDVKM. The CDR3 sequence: CASSTSGGAADTQYF. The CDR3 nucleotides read TGTGCCAGCAGTACTAGCGGGGGGGCCGCAGATACGCAGTATTTT.

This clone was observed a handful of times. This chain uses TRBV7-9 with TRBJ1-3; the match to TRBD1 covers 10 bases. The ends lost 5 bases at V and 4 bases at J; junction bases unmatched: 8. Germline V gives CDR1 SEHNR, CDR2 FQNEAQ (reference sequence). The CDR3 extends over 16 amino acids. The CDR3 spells CASSEPTGGEGNTIYF. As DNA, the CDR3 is TGTGCCAGCAGCGAACCGACAGGGGGCGAGGGAAACACCATATATTTT.

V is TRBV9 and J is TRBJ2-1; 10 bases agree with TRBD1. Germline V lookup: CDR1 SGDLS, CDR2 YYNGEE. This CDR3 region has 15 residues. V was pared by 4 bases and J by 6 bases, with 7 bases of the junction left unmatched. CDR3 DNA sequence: TGTGCCAGCAGCACCCGGGACAGGGGATCCAATGAGCAGTTCTTC. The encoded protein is CASSTRDRGSNEQFF.

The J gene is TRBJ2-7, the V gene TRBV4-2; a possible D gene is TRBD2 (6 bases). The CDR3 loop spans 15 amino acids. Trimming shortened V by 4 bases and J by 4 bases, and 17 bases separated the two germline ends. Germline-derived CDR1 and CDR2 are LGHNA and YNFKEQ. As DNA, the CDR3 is TGTGCCAGCAGCCCCCGTGGCGGCGGGGAGTACGAGCAGTACTTC. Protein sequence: CASSPRGGGEYEQYF.

The CDR3 protein is CASRGGHKYEQYF. The DNA for the CDR3 is TGTGCCTCTAGGGGGGGCCATAAGTACGAGCAGTACTTC. The chain uses TRBV6-5 and TRBJ2-7, with D possibly TRBD2 on 7 matching bases. Germline V gives CDR1 MNHEY, CDR2 SVGAGI. The CDR3 loop spans 13 amino acids. Deletions cut 11 bases from V and 4 bases from J, with 18 bases between.

The CDR3: CASSYSSHGNGHEQYF. DNA of the CDR3: TGTGCCAGCAGTTACTCGAGTCACGGGAACGGGCACGAGCAGTACTTC. This chain links TRBV6-8 with TRBJ2-7, with D possibly TRBD2 on 5 matching bases. Germline V gives CDR1 MNHGY, CDR2 SAAAGT. The CDR3 sequence is 16 residues long. The ends were cut back, 0 bases at V and 5 bases at J, with 17 bases in the middle.

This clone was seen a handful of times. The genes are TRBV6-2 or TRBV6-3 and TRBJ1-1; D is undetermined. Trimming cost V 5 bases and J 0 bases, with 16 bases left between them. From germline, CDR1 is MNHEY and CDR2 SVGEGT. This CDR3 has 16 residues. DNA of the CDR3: TGTGCCAGCAGTCCCCCGGGGAGAAGGATGAACACTGAAGCTTTCTTT. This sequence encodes CASSPPGRRMNTEAFF.

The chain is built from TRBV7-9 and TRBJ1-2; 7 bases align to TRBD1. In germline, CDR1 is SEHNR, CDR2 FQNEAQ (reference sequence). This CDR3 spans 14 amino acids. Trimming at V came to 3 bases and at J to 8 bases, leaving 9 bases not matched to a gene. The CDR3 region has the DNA TGTGCCAGCAGCTTTAACCAGGGGGAGAGGGGCTACACCTTC. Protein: CASSFNQGERGYTF.

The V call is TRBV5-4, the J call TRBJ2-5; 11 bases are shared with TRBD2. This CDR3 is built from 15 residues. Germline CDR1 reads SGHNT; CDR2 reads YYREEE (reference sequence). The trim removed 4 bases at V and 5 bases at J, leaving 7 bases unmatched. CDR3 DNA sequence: TGTGCCAGCAGCAGTCTAGCGGGGGGTGTGGAGACCCAGTACTTC. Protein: CASSSLAGGVETQYF.

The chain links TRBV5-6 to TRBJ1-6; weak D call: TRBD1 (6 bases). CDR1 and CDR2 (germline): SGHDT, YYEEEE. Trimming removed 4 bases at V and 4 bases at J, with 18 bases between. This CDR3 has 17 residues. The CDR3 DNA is TGTGCCAGCAGCGGAACCGGACAGTCCGTTTATAATTCACCCCTCCACTTT. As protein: CASSGTGQSVYNSPLHF. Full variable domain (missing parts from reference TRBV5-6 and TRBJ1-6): DAGVTQSPTHLIKTRGQQVTLRCSPKSGHDTVSWYQQALGQGPQFIFQYYEEEERQRGNFPDRFSGHQFPNYSSELNVNALLLGDSALYLCASSGTGQSVYNSPLHFGNGTRLTVT.

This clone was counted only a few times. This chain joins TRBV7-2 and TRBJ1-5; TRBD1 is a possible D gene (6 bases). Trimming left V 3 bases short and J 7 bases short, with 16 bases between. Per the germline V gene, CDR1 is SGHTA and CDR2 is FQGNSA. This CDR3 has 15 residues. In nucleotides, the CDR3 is TGTGCCAGCAGCTTCCCTCAGACAGGTAGCCAGCCCCAGCATTTT. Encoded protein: CASSFPQTGSQPQHF. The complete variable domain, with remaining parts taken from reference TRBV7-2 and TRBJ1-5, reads GAGVSQSPSNKVTEKGKDVELRCDPISGHTALYWYRQSLGQGLEFLIYFQGNSAPDKSGLPSDRFSAERTGGSVSTLTIQRTQQEDSAVYLCASSFPQTGSQPQHFGDGTRLSIL.

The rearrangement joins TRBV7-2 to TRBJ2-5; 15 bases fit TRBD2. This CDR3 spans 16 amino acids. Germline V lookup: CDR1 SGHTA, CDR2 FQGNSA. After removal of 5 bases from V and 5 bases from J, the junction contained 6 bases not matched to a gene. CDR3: CASSRTSGGAGETQYF. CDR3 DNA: TGTGCCAGCAGCCGGACTAGCGGGGGGGCCGGTGAGACCCAGTACTTC.

The CDR3 sequence is CASSLGWGPDTGELFF. The CDR3 DNA follows: TGTGCCAGCAGCTTGGGCTGGGGCCCGGACACCGGGGAGCTGTTTTTT. The chain carries TRBV7-9 and TRBJ2-2, with D possibly matching TRBD1 (5 bases). V was cut by 3 bases and J by 3 bases, with 14 bases left in between. The CDR3 consists of 16 residues. The germline V gene has CDR1 SEHNR and CDR2 FQNEAQ (reference sequence).

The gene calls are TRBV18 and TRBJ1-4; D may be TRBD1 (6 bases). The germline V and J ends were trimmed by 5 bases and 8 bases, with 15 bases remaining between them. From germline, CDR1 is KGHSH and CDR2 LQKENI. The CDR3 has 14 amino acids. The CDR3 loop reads CASSSRGDREKLFF. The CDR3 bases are TGTGCCAGCTCATCGCGCGGAGACAGGGAAAAACTGTTTTTT.

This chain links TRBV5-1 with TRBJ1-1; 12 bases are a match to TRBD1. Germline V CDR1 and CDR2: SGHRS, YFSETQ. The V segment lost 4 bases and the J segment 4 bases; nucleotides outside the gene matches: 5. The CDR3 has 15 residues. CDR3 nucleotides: TGCGCCAGCAGCGGGACAGGGGGCTTAGGCACTGAAGCTTTCTTT. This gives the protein CASSGTGGLGTEAFF.

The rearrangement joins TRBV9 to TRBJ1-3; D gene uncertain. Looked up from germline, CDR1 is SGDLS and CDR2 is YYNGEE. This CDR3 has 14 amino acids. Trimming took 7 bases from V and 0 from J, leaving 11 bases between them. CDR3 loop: CASEAGSSGNTIYF. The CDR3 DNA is TGTGCCAGCGAGGCGGGGAGCTCTGGAAACACCATATATTTT.

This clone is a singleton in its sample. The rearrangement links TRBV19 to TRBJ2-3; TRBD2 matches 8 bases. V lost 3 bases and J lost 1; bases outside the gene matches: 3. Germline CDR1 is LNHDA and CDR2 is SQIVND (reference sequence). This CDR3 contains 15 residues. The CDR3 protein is CASSIGGGGTDTQYF. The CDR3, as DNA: TGTGCCAGTAGTATCGGGGGGGGCGGCACAGATACGCAGTATTTT.

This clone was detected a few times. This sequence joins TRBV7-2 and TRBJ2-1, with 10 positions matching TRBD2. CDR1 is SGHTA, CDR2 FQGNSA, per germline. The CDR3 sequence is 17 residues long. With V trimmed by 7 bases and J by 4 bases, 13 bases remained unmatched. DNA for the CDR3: TGTGCCAGCACCCCATCGCCCGCTAGCGGGGGTTACAATGAGCAGTTCTTC. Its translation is CASTPSPASGGYNEQFF.

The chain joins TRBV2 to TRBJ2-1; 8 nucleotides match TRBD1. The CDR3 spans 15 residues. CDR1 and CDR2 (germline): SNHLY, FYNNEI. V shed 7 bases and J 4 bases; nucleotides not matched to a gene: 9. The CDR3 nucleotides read TGTGCCAGCAAGATAGGGACAGGCCCGTACAATGAGCAGTTCTTC. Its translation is CASKIGTGPYNEQFF.

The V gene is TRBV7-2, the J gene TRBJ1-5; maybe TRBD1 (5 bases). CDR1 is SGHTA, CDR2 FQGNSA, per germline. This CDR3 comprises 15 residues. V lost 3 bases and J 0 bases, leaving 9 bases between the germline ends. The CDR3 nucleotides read TGTGCCAGCAGCTTTGTAAGGGGTAGCAATCAGCCCCAGCATTTT. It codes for CASSFVRGSNQPQHF.

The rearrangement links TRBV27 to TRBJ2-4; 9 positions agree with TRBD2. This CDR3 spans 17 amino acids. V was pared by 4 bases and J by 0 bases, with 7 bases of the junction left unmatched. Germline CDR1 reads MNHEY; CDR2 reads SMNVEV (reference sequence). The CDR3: CASSSFSGGIAKNIQYF. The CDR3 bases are TGTGCCAGCAGTTCATTTAGCGGGGGAATAGCCAAAAACATTCAGTACTTC.

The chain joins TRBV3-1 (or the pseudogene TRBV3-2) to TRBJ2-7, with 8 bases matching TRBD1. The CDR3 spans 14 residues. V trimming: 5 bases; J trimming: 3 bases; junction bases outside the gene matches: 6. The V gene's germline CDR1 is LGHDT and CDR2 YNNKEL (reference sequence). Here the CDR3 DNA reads TGTGCCAGCAGCGCTGGGACAGGTGACTACGAGCAGTACTTC. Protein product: CASSAGTGDYEQYF.

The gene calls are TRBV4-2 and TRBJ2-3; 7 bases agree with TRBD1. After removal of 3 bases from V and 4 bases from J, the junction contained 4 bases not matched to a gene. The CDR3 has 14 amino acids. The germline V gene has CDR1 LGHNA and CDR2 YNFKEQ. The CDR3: CASSQRQGSDTQYF. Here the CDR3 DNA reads TGTGCCAGCAGCCAGCGACAGGGATCAGATACGCAGTATTTT.

The CDR3 loop reads CASTIGEGSYGYTF. The CDR3 nucleotides are TGTGCCAGTACCATTGGTGAGGGATCCTATGGCTACACCTTC. V usage is TRBV19 and J usage is TRBJ1-2; D gene uncertain. With 7 bases removed from V and 4 bases from J, the gap between germline ends came to 16 bases. The CDR3 extends over 14 amino acids. Germline CDR1 LNHDA, CDR2 SQIVND (reference sequence).

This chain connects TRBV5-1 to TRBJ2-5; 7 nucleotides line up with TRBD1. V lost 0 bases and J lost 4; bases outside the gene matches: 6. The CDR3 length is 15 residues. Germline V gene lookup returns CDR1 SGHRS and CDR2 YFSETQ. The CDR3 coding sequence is TGCGCCAGCAGCTTGGGACAGGGTACAGGAGAGACCCAGTACTTC. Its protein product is CASSLGQGTGETQYF.

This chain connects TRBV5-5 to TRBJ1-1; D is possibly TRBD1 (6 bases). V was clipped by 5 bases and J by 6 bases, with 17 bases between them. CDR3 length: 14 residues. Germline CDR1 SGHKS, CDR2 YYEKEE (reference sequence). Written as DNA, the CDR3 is TGTGCCAGCAGGGTGGACTGGGGGCTTTCTGAAGCTTTCTTT. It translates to CASRVDWGLSEAFF.

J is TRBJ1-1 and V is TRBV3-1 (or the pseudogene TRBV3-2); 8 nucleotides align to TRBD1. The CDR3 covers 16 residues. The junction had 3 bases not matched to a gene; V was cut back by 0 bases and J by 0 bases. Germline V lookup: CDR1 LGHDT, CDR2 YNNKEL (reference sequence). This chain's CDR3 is CASSQEWTGMNTEAFF. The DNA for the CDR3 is TGTGCCAGCAGCCAAGAATGGACAGGGATGAACACTGAAGCTTTCTTT.

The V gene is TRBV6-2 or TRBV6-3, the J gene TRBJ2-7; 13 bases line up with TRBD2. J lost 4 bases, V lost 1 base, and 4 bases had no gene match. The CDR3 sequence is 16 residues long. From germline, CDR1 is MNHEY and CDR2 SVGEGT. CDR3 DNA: TGTGCCAGCAGTTACTGGGAGACTAGCGGGGGGTACGAGCAGTACTTC. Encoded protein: CASSYWETSGGYEQYF.

The CDR3 nucleotides are TGTGCCAGCAGTTCCGAATTCGGACAGGCGAACACTGAAGCTTTCTTT. It encodes CASSSEFGQANTEAFF. The V and J genes are TRBV6-2 or TRBV6-3 and TRBJ1-1; 7 positions match TRBD1. Germline V gives CDR1 MNHEY, CDR2 SVGEGT. The CDR3 has 16 amino acids. J lost 1 base, V lost 4 bases, and 9 bases had no gene match.

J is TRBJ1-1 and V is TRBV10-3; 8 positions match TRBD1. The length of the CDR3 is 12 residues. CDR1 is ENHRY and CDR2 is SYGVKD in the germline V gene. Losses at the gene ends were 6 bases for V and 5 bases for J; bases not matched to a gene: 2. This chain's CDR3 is CAISTGGTEAFF. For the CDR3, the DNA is TGTGCCATCAGCACAGGGGGGACTGAAGCTTTCTTT.